This T cell receptor (beta chain) was sequenced for a study of blood T cell repertoires in COVID-19 (dated by TCRdb to the early 2020s). Study-wide context: Samples from collaborators originated in the United States, Italy and Spain and spanned both the acute and convalescent phases of COVID-19. Deeply sampled blood TCRbeta repertoires from subjects exposed to, actively infected with, or recovered from COVID-19 were included in the dataset. The repertoires were released in a freely available public database intended as a resource for research on the immune response to SARS-CoV-2. The samples were drawn from the first 160 participants of the ongoing ImmuneRACE study and from over a thousand subjects provided by 6 global collaborators. A de-identified subject ID, COVID-19 status, age in years and sex were almost always included in the sample metadata. Where available, HLA class I and class II types were obtained from metadata supplied by the sample provider rather than from assay-based typing. The prospective study material was composed of cDNA or gDNA derived from T cells, B-cell-depleted T cells, or PBMCs. Results the study describes overall, beyond this receptor: The amount of clinical and demographic metadata varied by source and participant and was provided uncurated.

TCRbeta CDR3 regions were amplified from genomic DNA using the immunoSEQ Assay, a bias-controlled multiplex PCR. On the authors' methods: The number of nucleated cells in each sample was estimated by amplification of reference gene primers within the assay. Sequence reads were collapsed and filtered to measure the absolute abundance of every unique TCRbeta CDR3 rearrangement. For each sample, productive Simpson clonality was calculated as the square root of Simpson's diversity index across productive rearrangements. Imported from immuneACCESS, the table was reduced by TCRdb to in-frame sequences with V and J called. These copies leave out some clones; in studies compared against another copy, an unresolved V gene accounts for under half, and the cause of the remainder is not known. That table furnishes V, J and clone size, whereas the DNA furnished D and trimming. This sample gives some 50,000 clones in total; around 87% of them show up just once. The top ten clones comprise over 7.5% of the sample.

The collaborating institutions used their own protocols to collect whole blood in K2EDTA tubes. For TCRbeta analysis, collaborators shipped samples as frozen whole blood, isolated PBMCs, or DNA extracted from either of those sample types. Comments on this clone: This receptor's antigen is unknown. Nothing much larger sits one base from this clone, and base qualities are not available.

The TCR sequence derives from a man in his forties or fifties with active COVID-19. Sequenced: peripheral blood.

The sequenced DNA: TGTGCCAGCAGTATCAGCGGGGGGGCCAGGGGTGAGCAGTTCTTC. The translation is CASSISGGARGEQFF. This sequence uses TRBV6-2 or TRBV6-3 and TRBJ2-1; 10 bases in the junction line up with TRBD2. For this chain, trimming is 5 bases at the V end and 9 bases at the J end, and the number of junction bases without a gene match is 10. Counted from cysteine to phenylalanine, this CDR3 has 15 amino acids. The DNA shown is the 45-base CDR3, in frame from base 1. The germline V gene encodes CDR1 MNHEY and CDR2 SVGEGT.